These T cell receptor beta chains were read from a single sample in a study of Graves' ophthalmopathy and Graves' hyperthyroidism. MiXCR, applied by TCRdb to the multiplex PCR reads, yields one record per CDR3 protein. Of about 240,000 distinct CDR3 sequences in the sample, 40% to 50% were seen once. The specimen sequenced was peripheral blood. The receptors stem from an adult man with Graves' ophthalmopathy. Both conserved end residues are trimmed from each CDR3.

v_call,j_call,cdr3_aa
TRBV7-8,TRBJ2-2,ASSLVFSGLASGELF
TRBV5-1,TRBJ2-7,ASSLGTSSSYEQY
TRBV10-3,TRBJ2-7,AISPDRDSYEQY
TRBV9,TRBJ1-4,ASSVRRGDLEKLF
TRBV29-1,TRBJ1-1,SVVGRGAEAF
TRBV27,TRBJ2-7,ASSPRDRVNYEQY
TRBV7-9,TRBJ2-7,ASSLSATGASEQY
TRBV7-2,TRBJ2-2,ASSPGVPGELF
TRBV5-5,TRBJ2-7,ASRPRAGSGTGDEQY
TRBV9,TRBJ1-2,ASSIGQGNYGYT
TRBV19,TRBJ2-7,ASSLGASGLAYEQY
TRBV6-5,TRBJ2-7,ASCPFVGTAYEQY
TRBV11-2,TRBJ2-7,ASSFSSGRFEQY
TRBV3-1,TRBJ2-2,ASSQVGTGELF
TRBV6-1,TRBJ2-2,ASSEGDTGELF
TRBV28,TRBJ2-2,ASIRGGVHTGELF
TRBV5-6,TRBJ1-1,ASSLGAGTRAF
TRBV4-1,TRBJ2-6,ASSLDFSGANVLT
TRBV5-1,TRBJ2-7,ASSLDLPSRGLEQY
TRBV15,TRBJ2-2,ATSRVDTGELF
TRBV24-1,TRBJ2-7,ATSYGQGYEQY
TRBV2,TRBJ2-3,ASSFVAGATTDTQY
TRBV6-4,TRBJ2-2,ASRSTGEANTGELF
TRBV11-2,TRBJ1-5,ASSLEAGGNQPQH
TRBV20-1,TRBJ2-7,SARDPQGASTYEQY
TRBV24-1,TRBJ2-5,ASSLGGSLGETQY
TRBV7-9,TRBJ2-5,ASSAGGAWETQY
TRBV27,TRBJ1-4,ASSSRQGEGEKLF
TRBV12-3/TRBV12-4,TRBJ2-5,ASTGTGTLDLQETQY
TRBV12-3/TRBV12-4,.,ASSSPGASSYEQY
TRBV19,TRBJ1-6,ASSPRLQSSPLH
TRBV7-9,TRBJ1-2,ASSLLRTGYT
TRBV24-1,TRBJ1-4,ATSDVRGEKLF
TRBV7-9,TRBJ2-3,ASSLAQLLSTDTQY
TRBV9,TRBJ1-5,ASSRGTGSSNQPQH
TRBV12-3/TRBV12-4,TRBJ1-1,ASSFGDPRGTEAF
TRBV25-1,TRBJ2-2,ASSESREGNRELF
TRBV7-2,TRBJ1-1,ASSPVQGRAF
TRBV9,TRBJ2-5,ASSLGLGTVYQETQY
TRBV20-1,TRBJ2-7,SARYPGSGEQY
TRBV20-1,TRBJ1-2,SALQGDYGYT
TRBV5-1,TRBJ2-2,ASRDRASNTGELF
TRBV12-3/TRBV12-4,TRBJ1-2,ASSTGQGNYGYT
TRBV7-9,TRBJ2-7,ASSSNSGNDEQY
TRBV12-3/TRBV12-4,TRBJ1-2,ASSPGTVNYGYT
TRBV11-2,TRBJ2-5,ASSLATMETQY
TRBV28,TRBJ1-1,ASSSPTTEAF
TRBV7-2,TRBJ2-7,ASSESSPGLTFYEQY
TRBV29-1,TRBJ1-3,SRDRARGTIY